The 9 T cell receptor beta chains below all came from one sample that was sequenced in a study of blood T cell repertoires in COVID-19. Only in-frame clones appear in the TCRdb table, and some are missing; sequencing was by immunoSEQ multiplex PCR. The data show approximately 6,000 clones, with around 85% seen just once and about a sixth held by the top ten. Input material: peripheral blood. The receptors shown here come from a human donor in a cohort sampled during active COVID-19.

V usage is TRBV19 and J usage is TRBJ1-5; tentatively, D is TRBD1 (5 bases). V lost 6 bases and J lost 5, with 17 bases in between. Looked up from germline, CDR1 is LNHDA and CDR2 is SQIVND (reference sequence). The CDR3 sequence is 15 residues long. CDR3 residues: CASRPLGGGDQPQHF. The CDR3, as DNA: TGTGCCAGTAGGCCGCTGGGGGGAGGGGATCAGCCCCAGCATTTT.

The V call is TRBV2, the J call TRBJ1-1; D is unclear. The V end lost 4 bases, the J end lost 0 bases, and 3 bases lay between the germline ends. CDR1 SNHLY and CDR2 FYNNEI come from the germline V gene. The CDR3 totals 12 residues. CDR3 protein: CASSVMNTEAFF. For the CDR3, the DNA is TGTGCCAGCAGTGTTATGAACACTGAAGCTTTCTTT.

The chain is built from TRBV30 and TRBJ1-5, with 8 bases aligning to TRBD1. J lost 4 bases, V lost 2 bases, and 1 base had no gene match. Per germline, CDR1 GTSNPN and CDR2 SVGIG (reference sequence). There are 13 residues in the CDR3. This CDR3 is CAWSRQGNQPQHF. CDR3 bases: TGTGCCTGGAGTAGACAGGGGAATCAGCCCCAGCATTTT.

The CDR3 DNA sequence: TGTGCCAGCAGCTATAGCTCCGGGACAGGGAGAGGCTACACCTTC. Translating it yields CASSYSSGTGRGYTF. J is TRBJ1-2 and V is TRBV13; 9 nucleotides match TRBD1. V trimming: 4 bases; J trimming: 8 bases; junction bases outside the gene matches: 11. The CDR3 covers 15 residues. The germline V gene encodes CDR1 PRHDT and CDR2 FYEKMQ (reference sequence).

This clone was seen a handful of times. V usage is TRBV29-1 and J usage is TRBJ2-2; possible D gene TRBD1, 5 bases. Per the germline V gene, CDR1 is SQVTM and CDR2 is ANQGSEA. This CDR3 is built from 13 residues. This CDR3 reads CSTARDITGELFF. Here the CDR3 DNA reads TGCAGTACGGCCAGGGATATCACCGGGGAGCTGTTTTTT.

The chain is built from TRBV7-8 and TRBJ1-1; tentatively, D is TRBD1 (5 bases). The CDR3 runs to 14 residues. Trimming shortened V by 7 bases and J by 0 bases, and 12 bases separated the two germline ends. Germline V gene data show CDR1 as SGHVS and CDR2 as FQNEAQ. The CDR3 bases are TGTGCCAGCACTGACAGACCTATGAACACTGAAGCTTTCTTT. Residues: CASTDRPMNTEAFF.

The rearrangement links TRBV9 to TRBJ1-4; 9 bases map to TRBD1. The CDR3 is 17 amino acids. Germline CDR1 SGDLS, CDR2 YYNGEE. The junction had 7 bases not matched to a gene; V was cut back by 4 bases and J by 0 bases. CDR3 region: CASSFTGGGATNEKLFF. As DNA, the CDR3 is TGTGCCAGCAGCTTTACAGGGGGCGGCGCAACTAATGAAAAACTGTTTTTT.

The chain links TRBV7-2 to TRBJ1-2; 7 bases align to TRBD1. CDR1 and CDR2 from the germline V gene are SGHTA and FQGNSA. The ends lost 4 bases at V and 0 bases at J; junction bases unmatched: 5. This CDR3 region has 15 residues. CDR3 residues: CASSYRDRANYGYTF. In nucleotides, the CDR3 is TGTGCCAGCAGCTACCGGGACAGAGCTAACTATGGCTACACCTTC.

The chain couples TRBV5-4 to TRBJ1-1, with 9 bases fitting TRBD1. CDR3 length equals 13 residues. CDR1 SGHNT and CDR2 YYREEE come from the germline V gene (reference sequence). Trimming at V came to 3 bases and at J to 5 bases, leaving 2 bases not matched to a gene. The chain's CDR3 is CASSWTGVTEAFF. The CDR3, as DNA: TGTGCCAGCAGCTGGACAGGGGTAACTGAAGCTTTCTTT. Based on the CDR3 plus reference TRBV5-4 and TRBJ1-1, the full variable domain is ETGVTQSPTHLIKTRGQQVTLRCSSQSGHNTVSWYQQALGQGPQFIFQYYREEENGRGNFPPRFSGLQFPNYSSELNVNALELDDSALYLCASSWTGVTEAFFGQGTRLTVV.